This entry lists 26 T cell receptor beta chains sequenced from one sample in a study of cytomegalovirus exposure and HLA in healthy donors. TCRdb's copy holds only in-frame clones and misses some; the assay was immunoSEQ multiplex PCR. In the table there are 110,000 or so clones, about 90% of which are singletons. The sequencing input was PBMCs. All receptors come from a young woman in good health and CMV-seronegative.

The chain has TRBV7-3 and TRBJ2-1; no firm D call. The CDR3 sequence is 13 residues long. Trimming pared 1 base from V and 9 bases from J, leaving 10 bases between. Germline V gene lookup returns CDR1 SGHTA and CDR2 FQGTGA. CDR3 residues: CASSLNPTGEQFF. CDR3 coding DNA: TGTGCCAGCAGCTTAAACCCCACCGGTGAGCAGTTCTTC.

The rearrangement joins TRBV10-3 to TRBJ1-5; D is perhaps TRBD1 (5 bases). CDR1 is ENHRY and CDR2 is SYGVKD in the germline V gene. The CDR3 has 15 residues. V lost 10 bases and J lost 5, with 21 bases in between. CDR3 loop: CATALRQGGDQPQHF. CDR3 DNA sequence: TGTGCCACCGCTTTGAGGCAGGGCGGAGATCAGCCCCAGCATTTT.

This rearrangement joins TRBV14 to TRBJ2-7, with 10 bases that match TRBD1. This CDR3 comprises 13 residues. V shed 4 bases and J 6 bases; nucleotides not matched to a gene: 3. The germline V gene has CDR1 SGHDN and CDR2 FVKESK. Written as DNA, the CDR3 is TGTGCCAGCAGCCCGGGACAGGGGTTCGAGCAGTACTTC. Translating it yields CASSPGQGFEQYF.

CDR3 DNA: TGTGCCAGCTCACCATCGGGGGGATGGGAAAAACTGTTTTTT. It translates to CASSPSGGWEKLFF. This chain joins TRBV18 and TRBJ1-4, with a weak D call TRBD1 (5 bases). Germline assignment: CDR1 KGHSH and CDR2 LQKENI. The CDR3 is 14 amino acids. V dropped 2 bases and J dropped 8 bases, with 12 bases sitting between them.

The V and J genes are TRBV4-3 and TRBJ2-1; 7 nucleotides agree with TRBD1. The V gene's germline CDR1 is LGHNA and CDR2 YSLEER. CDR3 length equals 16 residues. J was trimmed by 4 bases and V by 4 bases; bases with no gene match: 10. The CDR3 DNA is TGCGCCAGCAGCCCTACAGTGGGACAGTCTTACAATGAGCAGTTCTTC. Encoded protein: CASSPTVGQSYNEQFF.

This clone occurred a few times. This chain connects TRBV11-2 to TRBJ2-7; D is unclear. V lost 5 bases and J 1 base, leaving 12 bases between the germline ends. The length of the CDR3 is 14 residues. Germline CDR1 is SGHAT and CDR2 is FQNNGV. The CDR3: CASSPLLRSYEQYF. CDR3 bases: TGTGCCAGCAGCCCCCTCTTGAGATCCTACGAGCAGTACTTC.

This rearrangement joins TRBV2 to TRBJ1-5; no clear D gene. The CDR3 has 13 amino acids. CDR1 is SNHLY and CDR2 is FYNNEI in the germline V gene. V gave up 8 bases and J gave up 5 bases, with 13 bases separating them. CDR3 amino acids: CASGRVEHQPQHF. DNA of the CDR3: TGTGCCAGCGGGAGAGTGGAGCATCAGCCCCAGCATTTT.

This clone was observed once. The CDR3 reads CASSWGGRTGELFF. CDR3 nucleotide sequence: TGTGCCAGCAGCTGGGGGGGCAGAACCGGGGAGCTGTTTTTT. This chain connects TRBV7-8 to TRBJ2-2; TRBD2 might be the D (7 bases). V was pared by 4 bases and J by 5 bases, with 11 bases between. This CDR3 is 14 amino acids long. Germline assignment: CDR1 SGHVS and CDR2 FQNEAQ.

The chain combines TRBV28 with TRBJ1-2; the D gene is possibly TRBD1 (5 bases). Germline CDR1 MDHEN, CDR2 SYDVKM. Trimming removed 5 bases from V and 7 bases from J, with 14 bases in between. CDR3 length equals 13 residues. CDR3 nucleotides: TGTGCCAGCAGTCCCCCTTGGAGGGGTGGCTACACCTTC. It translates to CASSPPWRGGYTF.

DNA of the CDR3: TGTGCCAGCAGGGAACAGGGAAGAAACTATGGCTACACCTTC. Its protein product is CASREQGRNYGYTF. The rearrangement links TRBV25-1 to TRBJ1-2; perhaps TRBD1 as D (6 bases). The CDR3 extends over 14 amino acids. Germline V gene data show CDR1 as MGHDK and CDR2 as SYGVNS. Trimming shortened V by 6 bases and J by 2 bases, and 13 bases separated the two germline ends.

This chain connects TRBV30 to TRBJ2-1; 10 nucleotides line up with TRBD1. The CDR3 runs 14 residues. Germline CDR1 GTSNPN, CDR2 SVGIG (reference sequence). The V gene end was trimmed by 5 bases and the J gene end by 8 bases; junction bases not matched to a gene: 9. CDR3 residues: CAWGVGTGVDEQFF. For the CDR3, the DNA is TGTGCCTGGGGGGTGGGGACAGGGGTCGATGAGCAGTTCTTC. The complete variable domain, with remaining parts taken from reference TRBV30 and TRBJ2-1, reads SQTIHQWPATLVQPVGSPLSLECTVEGTSNPNLYWYRQAAGRGLQLLFYSVGIGQISSEVPQNLSASRPQDRQFILSSKKLLLSDSGFYLCAWGVGTGVDEQFFGPGTRLTVL.

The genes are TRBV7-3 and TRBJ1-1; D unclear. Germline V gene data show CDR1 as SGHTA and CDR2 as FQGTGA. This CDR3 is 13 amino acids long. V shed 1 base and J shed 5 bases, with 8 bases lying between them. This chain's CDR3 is CASSLRTWTEAFF. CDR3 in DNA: TGTGCCAGCAGCTTAAGAACATGGACTGAAGCTTTCTTT.

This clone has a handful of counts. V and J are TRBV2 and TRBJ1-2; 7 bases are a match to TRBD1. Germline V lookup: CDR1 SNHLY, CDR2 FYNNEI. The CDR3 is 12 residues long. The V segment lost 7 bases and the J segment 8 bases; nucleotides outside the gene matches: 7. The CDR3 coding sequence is TGTGCCAGCACCCTGACAGGGCTGGGCTACACCTTC. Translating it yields CASTLTGLGYTF.

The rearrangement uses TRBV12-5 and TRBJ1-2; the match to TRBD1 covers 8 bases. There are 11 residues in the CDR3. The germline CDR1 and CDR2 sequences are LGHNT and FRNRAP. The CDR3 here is CFGTGLWGYTF. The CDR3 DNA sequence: TGTTTCGGGACAGGACTTTGGGGCTACACCTTC. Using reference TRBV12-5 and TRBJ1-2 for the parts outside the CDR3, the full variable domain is DARVTQTPRHKVTEMGQEVTMRCQPILGHNTVFWYRQTMMQGLELLAYFRNRAPLDDSGMPKDRFSAEMPDATLATLKIQPSEPRDSAVYFCFGTGLWGYTFGSGTRLTVV.

CDR3 bases: TGTGCCAGCACCCCGAGGGACAGGGGGCAAGGGGATGGCTACACCTTC. Translated: CASTPRDRGQGDGYTF. The chain employs TRBV27 and TRBJ1-2; 12 positions agree with TRBD1. V shed 7 bases, J shed 6 bases, and the junction held 12 bases outside the gene matches. CDR3 size: 16 residues. Germline V CDR1 and CDR2: MNHEY, SMNVEV (reference sequence).

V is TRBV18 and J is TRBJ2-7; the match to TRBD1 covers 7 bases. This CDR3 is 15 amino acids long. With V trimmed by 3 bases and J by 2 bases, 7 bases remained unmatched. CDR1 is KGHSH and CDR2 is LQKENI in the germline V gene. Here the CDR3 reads CASSPTGAIPYEQYF. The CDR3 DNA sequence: TGTGCCAGCTCACCTACAGGGGCTATACCCTACGAGCAGTACTTC.

The CDR3 DNA sequence: TGTGCCAGCAGCAAACAGGGGGCGTCCCCCTACGAGCAGTACTTC. The encoded protein is CASSKQGASPYEQYF. This chain joins TRBV7-9 and TRBJ2-7; TRBD1 matches 9 bases. CDR3 length: 15 residues. The germline CDR1 and CDR2 sequences are SEHNR and FQNEAQ (reference sequence). V gave up 5 bases and J gave up 2 bases; unmatched junction bases: 7.

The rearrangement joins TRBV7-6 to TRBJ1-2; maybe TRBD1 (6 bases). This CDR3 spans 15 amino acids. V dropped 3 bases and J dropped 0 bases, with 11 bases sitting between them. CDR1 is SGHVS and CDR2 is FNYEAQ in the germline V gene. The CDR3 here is CASSLETGANYGYTF. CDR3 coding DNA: TGTGCCAGCAGCTTGGAGACAGGAGCTAACTATGGCTACACCTTC.

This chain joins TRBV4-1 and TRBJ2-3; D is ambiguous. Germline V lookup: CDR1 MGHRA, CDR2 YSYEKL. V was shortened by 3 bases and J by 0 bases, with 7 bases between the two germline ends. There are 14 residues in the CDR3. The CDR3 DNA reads TGCGCCAGCAGCCACGATGGCAGCACAGATACGCAGTATTTT. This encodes CASSHDGSTDTQYF.

CDR3 amino acids: CASSESGKETQYF. For the CDR3, the DNA is TGTGCCAGCAGTGAATCCGGGAAAGAGACCCAGTACTTC. The chain combines TRBV25-1 with TRBJ2-5, with a possible D match to TRBD2 (5 bases). Trimming removed 1 base at V and 3 bases at J, with 6 bases between. Per the germline V gene, CDR1 is MGHDK and CDR2 is SYGVNS. This CDR3 is 13 amino acids long.

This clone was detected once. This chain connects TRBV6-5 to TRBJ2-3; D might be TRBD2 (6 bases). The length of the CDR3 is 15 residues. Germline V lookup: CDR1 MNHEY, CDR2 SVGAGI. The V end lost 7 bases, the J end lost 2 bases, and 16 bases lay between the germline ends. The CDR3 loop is CASTLGGFTTDTQYF. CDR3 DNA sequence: TGTGCCAGCACCCTGGGGGGTTTTACCACAGATACGCAGTATTTT.

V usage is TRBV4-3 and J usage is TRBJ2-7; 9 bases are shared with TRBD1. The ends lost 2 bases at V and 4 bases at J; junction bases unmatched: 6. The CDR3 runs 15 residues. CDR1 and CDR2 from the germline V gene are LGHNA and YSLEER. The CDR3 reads CASSQSGTGYYEQYF. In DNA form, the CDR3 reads TGCGCCAGCAGCCAATCCGGGACAGGGTATTACGAGCAGTACTTC.

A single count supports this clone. The CDR3 region has the DNA TGTGCCAGCAGTGAAGCAGTAAGCGGACCTTACAATGAGCAGTTCTTC. Translating it yields CASSEAVSGPYNEQFF. V and J are TRBV2 and TRBJ2-1; weak D call: TRBD2 (5 bases). CDR1 and CDR2 (germline): SNHLY, FYNNEI. CDR3 size: 16 residues. The V and J ends lost 0 bases and 4 bases respectively, with 13 bases between them.

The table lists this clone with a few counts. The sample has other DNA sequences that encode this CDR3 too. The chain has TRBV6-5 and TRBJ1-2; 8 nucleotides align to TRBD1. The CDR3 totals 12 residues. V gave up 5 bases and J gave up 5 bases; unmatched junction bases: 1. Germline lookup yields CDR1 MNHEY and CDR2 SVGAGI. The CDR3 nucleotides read TGTGCCAGCAGTCGACAGGGGTATGGCTACACCTTC. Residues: CASSRQGYGYTF.

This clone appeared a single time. CDR3 DNA: TGTGCCAGCAGTTACGCTGCCACAAGCACAGATACGCAGTATTTT. It encodes CASSYAATSTDTQYF. V and J are TRBV6-5 and TRBJ2-3; D call uncertain. CDR1 and CDR2 from the germline V gene are MNHEY and SVGAGI. The V end lost 2 bases, the J end lost 0 bases, and 9 bases lay between the germline ends. This CDR3 spans 15 amino acids.

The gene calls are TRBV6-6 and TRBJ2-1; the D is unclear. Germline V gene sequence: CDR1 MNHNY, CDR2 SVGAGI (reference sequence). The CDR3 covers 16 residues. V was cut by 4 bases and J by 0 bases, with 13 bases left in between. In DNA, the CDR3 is TGTGCCAGCAGTTTCGGCAGGCCCACCTCCTACAATGAGCAGTTCTTC. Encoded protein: CASSFGRPTSYNEQFF.